The rows below give T cell receptor beta chains drawn from one sample of a study of blood T cell repertoires in COVID-19. Data came from immunoSEQ multiplex PCR; TCRdb stores just in-frame clones and leaves some out. The sample records about 140,000 clones, 87% being singletons. Sequencing was carried out using peripheral blood. These receptors originate from a man in his fifties who had recovered from COVID-19. CDR3s include the opening cysteine and the closing phenylalanine or tryptophan. A D gene is named only where the DNA matches it firmly. For some rows the clone size is stated as once, few or many, or as a class when expanded; others skip it.

TRBJ1-1 13 . . TRBV6-5 TGTGCCAGCAGCTACCAACACGGAGATGAAGCTTTCTTT CASSYQHGDEAFF
TRBJ1-4 15 . TRBD1 TRBV6-5 TGTGCCAGCAGTTACACGGGACAGGGTTATGAAAAACTGTTTTTT CASSYTGQGYEKLFF
TRBJ1-1 15 . TRBD1 TRBV9 TGTGCCAGCAGCGTGACAGGGGCGGCGAACACTGAAGCTTTCTTT CASSVTGAANTEAFF
TRBJ1-3 18 . . TRBV18 TGTGCCAGCTCACCACCCCGAGGGGGGGCCCTCTCTGGAAACACCATATATTTT CASSPPRGGALSGNTIYF
TRBJ2-1 17 . . TRBV4-1 TGCGCCAGCAGCCAAGATTGGAGGGAAGGAACCTACAATGAGCAGTTCTTC CASSQDWREGTYNEQFF
TRBJ2-3 15 . . TRBV7-3 TGTGCCAGCAGCTTAGTTCCCAGGCCCACAGATACGCAGTATTTT CASSLVPRPTDTQYF
TRBJ1-5 14 . . TRBV5-6 TGTGCCAGCAGCTTCAGGGGTTCCAATCAGCCCCAGCATTTT CASSFRGSNQPQHF
TRBJ1-2 13 few . TRBV7-2 TGTGCCAGCAGCCTGGCAGGCCAATATGGCTACACCTTC CASSLAGQYGYTF
TRBJ2-3 17 . . TRBV4-1 TGCGCCAGCAGCCAAGATTATGGGGGGGCCAGCACAGATACGCAGTATTTT CASSQDYGGASTDTQYF
TRBJ2-5 14 . TRBD1 TRBV15 TGTGCCACCAGCAGAGACAGACAGGGAGAGACCCAGTACTTC CATSRDRQGETQYF
TRBJ1-1 11 . . TRBV15 TGTGCCACCAGCAGACGGGGTGAAGCTTTCTTT CATSRRGEAFF
TRBJ2-3 15 . TRBD1 TRBV2 TGTGCCAGCAGTTGGGGACAGGGGGCGGGAGATACGCAGTATTTT CASSWGQGAGDTQYF
TRBJ2-7 14 . . TRBV7-6 TGTGCCAGCAGCTTAACTGGTACGAGGGATGAGCAGTACTTC CASSLTGTRDEQYF
TRBJ1-5 15 . . TRBV18 TGTGCCAGCTCACCTGGACAGTATAGCAATCAGCCCCAGCATTTT CASSPGQYSNQPQHF
TRBJ2-5 13 . . TRBV6-5 TGTGCCAGCAGTTACCCCGGGGAGGAGACCCAGTACTTC CASSYPGEETQYF
TRBJ1-2 13 once . TRBV29-1 TGCAGCGTTGATACGGAGTCAGGGTATGGCTACACCTTC CSVDTESGYGYTF
TRBJ1-3 15 . . TRBV19 TGTGCCAGTAGTATAGAAGCATCCTCTGGAAACACCATATATTTT CASSIEASSGNTIYF
TRBJ1-1 15 . . TRBV25-1 TGTGCCAGCAGTGGAGACCGGCGGGGGTACACTGAAGCTTTCTTT CASSGDRRGYTEAFF
TRBJ1-5 13 . . TRBV6-5 TGTGCCGCCTCCGTGGGTAGCGGTCAGCCCCAGCATTTT CAASVGSGQPQHF
TRBJ2-7 16 . TRBD2 TRBV7-2 TGTGCCAGCAGCTTAGGCCCCAAAGCGGGGGAATACGAGCAGTACTTC CASSLGPKAGEYEQYF
TRBJ1-4 15 . TRBD1 TRBV7-9 TGTGCCAGCAGCTTAGCACAGGGGGCTGATGAAAAACTGTTTTTT CASSLAQGADEKLFF
TRBJ2-7 14 . . TRBV19 TGTGCCAGTAGTTTAAGCGGGCGCTACTACGAGCAGTACTTC CASSLSGRYYEQYF
TRBJ1-1 17 . . TRBV7-3 TGTGCCAGCAGCCTCACCGGGGCGAGGGGGTCGGTAACTGAAGCTTTCTTT CASSLTGARGSVTEAFF